Detailed here is one T cell receptor beta chain. Antigen specificity is unknown. The V gene's germline CDR1 is SGHKS and CDR2 YYEKEE (reference sequence). With 1 base removed from V and 9 bases from J, the gap between germline ends came to 8 bases. The CDR3 length is 12 residues. This entry belongs to a study of shared clonotypes between healthy human individuals. Broader study findings: The sole specimen, blood, was sampled, and tissue repertoires likely differ. The study generally estimated greater richness for naive than memory subsets.

The assay was carried out at the deep level. Genomic DNA (from each subset) was split evenly across several immunoSEQ plates. The method was immunoSEQ multiplex PCR; TCRdb's version includes in-frame clones alone and lacks a portion of them. Among millions of clones listed, approximately 92% were seen once. This TCR derives from a man aged 18-30 years in good health. The chain has TRBV5-5 and TRBJ1-5; D remains ambiguous. The specimen was naive CD4+ T cells sorted from blood. Sample subset: CD45RA+ positively selected. CDR3 DNA sequence: TGTGCCAGCAGCTTGACGCGGGGGCCCCAGCATTTT. It yields the protein CASSLTRGPQHF.